This paragraph covers one TCR beta chain sequence. The sample originates from a study of blood T cell repertoires in COVID-19. Study background: Some COVID-19 samples were acute and others convalescent; all came from the United States, Italy and Spain. PBMCs, B-cell-depleted T cells, or T cells were the source of the cDNA or gDNA that made up the material.

Per the original methods: Reference gene primer amplification in the assay estimated nucleated cell counts. Measured with immunoSEQ multiplex PCR; TCRdb has only the in-frame clones, and not every one. That table supplies the V and J calls and clone size; D and trimming were determined from the DNA. The repertoire holds hundreds of thousands of clones, more than 80% seen once, with 2.5% to 3.5% in the top ten. Germline CDR1 and CDR2: MNHEY and SVGAGI. The CDR3 contains 15 residues. V dropped 6 bases and J dropped 7; count of bases not matched to a gene: 11. Sequencing was performed on peripheral blood. This clonotype originated in a woman in her twenties or thirties with COVID-19, enrolled during active disease. V usage is TRBV6-5 and J usage is TRBJ2-2, with TRBD1 matching 7 bases. CDR3 sequence: CASRAGTAGDGELFF. The CDR3, as DNA: TGTGCCAGCAGGGCCGGGACAGCTGGTGACGGGGAGCTGTTTTTT.